A single sample is the source of the 19 T cell receptor beta chains below, sequenced in a study of CD8 T cells in ankylosing spondylitis. Study-level results: Within ankylosing spondylitis blood, a TCR beta motif made up of roughly eight highly homologous variants appeared to be characteristic.

MiXCR, run by TCRdb on the 5' RACE reads, gives a single entry per CDR3 protein. Among fewer than 250,000 distinct CDR3 sequences, around 18% were seen once, and the ten largest hold approximately 40%. Antigens of these TCRs are unknown. Sequenced material: blood, either unsorted or a sorted T cell fraction (not recorded which). The receptors stem from a male donor with ankylosing spondylitis.

V and J are TRBV7-9 and TRBJ1-4; D may be TRBD1 (5 bases). The V gene's germline CDR1 is SEHNR and CDR2 FQNEAQ (reference sequence). This CDR3 comprises 14 residues. V shed 3 bases and J shed 8 bases, with 13 bases lying between them. The CDR3 is CASSLHGAGEKLFF. The DNA of the CDR3 is TGTGCCAGCAGCTTGCACGGGGCGGGCGAAAAACTGTTTTTT.

This clonotype was counted ten times or more. This chain uses TRBV7-9 with TRBJ2-7, with D perhaps matching TRBD1 (6 bases). Germline CDR1 is SEHNR and CDR2 is FQNEAQ (reference sequence). Between the trimmed V and J ends, which lost 4 bases and 7 bases, there was a span of 14 bases. This CDR3 is built from 13 residues. CDR3 nucleotides: TGTGCCAGCAGCTCTACCCAGGGGTATGAGCAGTACTTC. Its translation is CASSSTQGYEQYF.

In its sample, this clonotype was seen many times. The chain carries TRBV4-1 and TRBJ2-3, with D possibly TRBD1 on 5 matching bases. The CDR3 has 15 amino acids. V dropped 6 bases and J dropped 4 bases, with 17 bases sitting between them. Germline V gene lookup returns CDR1 MGHRA and CDR2 YSYEKL. The CDR3 DNA reads TGCGCCAGCAGGTCCGAGGCCAGGGCCCCAGATACGCAGTATTTT. Residues: CASRSEARAPDTQYF.

This clonotype appeared a few times. V is TRBV10-3 and J is TRBJ2-5; 7 bases map to TRBD1. The CDR3 covers 13 residues. The germline V gene has CDR1 ENHRY and CDR2 SYGVKD. The trim removed 10 bases at V and 3 bases at J, leaving 8 bases unmatched. In DNA, the CDR3 is TGTGCCAGCACCGGGACAGCAGAAGAGACCCAGTACTTC. Its protein product is CASTGTAEETQYF.

This clonotype was seen a few times. J is TRBJ2-1 and V is TRBV4-2; 10 bases line up with TRBD2. The CDR3 has 16 amino acids. V lost 2 bases, J lost 5 bases, and 6 bases stayed unmatched. Germline V gene sequence: CDR1 LGHNA, CDR2 YNFKEQ. The CDR3 nucleotides read TGTGCCAGCAGCCAATTACTAGCGGGGATTAACAATGAGCAGTTCTTC. Translated: CASSQLLAGINNEQFF.

This clonotype was found a few times. The V gene is TRBV6-1, the J gene TRBJ2-3; 7 bases are shared with TRBD2. The germline CDR1 and CDR2 sequences are MNHNS and SASEGT. V lost 5 bases to trimming and J lost 0 bases; unmatched junction nucleotides: 5. This CDR3 is built from 15 residues. This chain's CDR3 is CASSNSGPSTDTQYF. In nucleotides, the CDR3 is TGTGCCAGCAGTAATAGCGGGCCTAGCACAGATACGCAGTATTTT.

This clonotype was picked up a small number of times. This sequence joins TRBV4-1 and TRBJ1-1; D gene unclear. Germline values: CDR1 MGHRA, CDR2 YSYEKL. Trimming stripped 0 bases from V and 1 base from J, with 9 bases between. CDR3 length equals 15 residues. The CDR3 region has the DNA TGCGCCAGCAGCCAAGAGGAGGTGTGGAACACTGAAGCTTTCTTT. It specifies CASSQEEVWNTEAFF.

This clonotype came up a few times. The chain uses TRBV27 and TRBJ1-6, with 9 bases fitting TRBD1. The germline gives CDR1 MNHEY, CDR2 SMNVEV (reference sequence). This CDR3 is 14 amino acids long. V trimming: 6 bases; J trimming: 8 bases; junction bases outside the gene matches: 5. The CDR3 region has the DNA TGTGCCAGCAGAATACAGGGGGCTTATTCACCCCTCCACTTT. It encodes CASRIQGAYSPLHF.

The CDR3, as DNA: TGTGCCAGCACAGCACCGGGGCCCACTAACTATGGCTACACCTTC. This codes for CASTAPGPTNYGYTF. The V call is TRBV6-1, the J call TRBJ1-2, with D perhaps TRBD1 (5 bases). V lost 7 bases, J lost 0 bases, and 15 bases lay in between. The length of the CDR3 is 15 residues. The germline V gene encodes CDR1 MNHNS and CDR2 SASEGT.

J is TRBJ2-3 and V is TRBV5-1; 15 bases align to TRBD2. CDR1 is SGHRS and CDR2 is YFSETQ in the germline V gene. This CDR3 region has 17 residues. V was clipped by 4 bases and J by 7 bases; unmatched bases: 10. CDR3 sequence reads: CASSPGLAGGVTYTQYF. The CDR3 DNA sequence: TGCGCCAGCAGCCCGGGACTAGCGGGAGGTGTCACGTATACGCAGTATTTT. Looking up the rest from reference TRBV5-1 and TRBJ2-3 gives the full variable domain: KAGVTQTPRYLIKTRGQQVTLSCSPISGHRSVSWYQQTPGQGLQFLFEYFSETQRNKGNFPGRFSGRQFSNSRSEMNVSTLELGDSALYLCASSPGLAGGVTYTQYFGPGTRLTVL.

The chain carries TRBV7-9 and TRBJ1-6; possible D gene TRBD1, 5 bases. V dropped 4 bases and J dropped 7 bases, with 14 bases sitting between them. Germline CDR1 and CDR2: SEHNR and FQNEAQ (reference sequence). This CDR3 has 15 residues. The CDR3 DNA sequence: TGTGCCAGCAGCTGGGGCCCGCAAGGCAATTCACCCCTCCACTTT. Encoded protein: CASSWGPQGNSPLHF.

The chain couples TRBV2 to TRBJ2-3; 9 bases map to TRBD1. J gave up 0 bases and V 5 bases, and 6 bases lay outside the gene matches. Looked up from germline, CDR1 is SNHLY and CDR2 is FYNNEI. The CDR3 contains 16 residues. DNA for the CDR3: TGTGCCAGCAGTCGTCAACAGGGGGCGAGCACAGATACGCAGTATTTT. Translating gives CASSRQQGASTDTQYF.

V gene TRBV12-3 or TRBV12-4 combines with J gene TRBJ1-1; maybe TRBD1 (6 bases). Trimming removed 5 bases from V and 7 bases from J, with 17 bases in between. The CDR3 totals 14 residues. CDR3 coding DNA: TGTGCCAGCAGTCCCCTTACAGGGAGGGATGAAGCTTTCTTT. It codes for CASSPLTGRDEAFF.

The gene calls are TRBV18 and TRBJ2-3; no definite D call. The V end was cut by 0 bases, the J end by 2 bases, with 3 bases between. Germline-derived CDR1 and CDR2 are KGHSH and LQKENI. This CDR3 has 13 residues. The chain's CDR3 is CASSPPATDTQYF. For the CDR3, the DNA is TGTGCCAGCTCACCACCGGCCACAGATACGCAGTATTTT.

This clonotype was seen only a few times. The DNA of the CDR3 is TGTGCCAGCAGTTTTGTGTCGTTAATCGCGGACCAAGAGACCCAGTACTTC. Protein: CASSFVSLIADQETQYF. The V gene is TRBV12-3 or TRBV12-4, the J gene TRBJ2-5; D ambiguous. The ends were cut back, 3 bases at V and 0 bases at J, with 17 bases in the middle. This CDR3 has 17 amino acids.

There are a few counts of this clonotype. The rearrangement uses TRBV9 and TRBJ2-3, with D tentatively TRBD2 (6 bases). Looked up from germline, CDR1 is SGDLS and CDR2 is YYNGEE. V was cut by 3 bases and J by 0 bases, with 14 bases left in between. The CDR3 runs to 16 residues. CDR3 nucleotides: TGTGCCAGCAGCGCCCTCGGGGGTTCTAGCACAGATACGCAGTATTTT. Its translation: CASSALGGSSTDTQYF.

V usage is TRBV20-1 and J usage is TRBJ2-1, with D hard to call. Deletions cut 0 bases from V and 0 bases from J, with 6 bases between. Looked up from germline, CDR1 is DFQATT and CDR2 is SNEGSKA (reference sequence). CDR3 length: 14 amino acids. The CDR3 region is CSARDVFSYNEQFF. The CDR3 DNA reads as TGCAGTGCTAGAGATGTTTTCTCCTACAATGAGCAGTTCTTC.

The V call is TRBV30, the J call TRBJ2-1; no definite D call. The V gene lost 3 bases and the J gene lost 2 bases, with 2 bases spanning the gap. This CDR3 is 11 amino acids long. The germline gives CDR1 GTSNPN, CDR2 SVGIG (reference sequence). The CDR3 region has the DNA TGTGCCTGGAGCCCCTACAATGAGCAGTTCTTC. Its protein product is CAWSPYNEQFF. The complete variable domain, with remaining parts taken from reference TRBV30 and TRBJ2-1, reads SQTIHQWPATLVQPVGSPLSLECTVEGTSNPNLYWYRQAAGRGLQLLFYSVGIGQISSEVPQNLSASRPQDRQFILSSKKLLLSDSGFYLCAWSPYNEQFFGPGTRLTVL.

The J gene is TRBJ1-3, the V gene TRBV4-1; D possibly corresponds to TRBD1 (6 bases). Trimming took off 0 bases at V and 4 bases at J, with 16 bases between the two ends. Germline V gene sequence: CDR1 MGHRA, CDR2 YSYEKL. The CDR3 runs 17 residues. This chain's CDR3 is CASSQDPSGGAGNTIYF. The CDR3 nucleotides are TGCGCCAGCAGCCAAGATCCCAGCGGGGGCGCGGGAAACACCATATATTTT.